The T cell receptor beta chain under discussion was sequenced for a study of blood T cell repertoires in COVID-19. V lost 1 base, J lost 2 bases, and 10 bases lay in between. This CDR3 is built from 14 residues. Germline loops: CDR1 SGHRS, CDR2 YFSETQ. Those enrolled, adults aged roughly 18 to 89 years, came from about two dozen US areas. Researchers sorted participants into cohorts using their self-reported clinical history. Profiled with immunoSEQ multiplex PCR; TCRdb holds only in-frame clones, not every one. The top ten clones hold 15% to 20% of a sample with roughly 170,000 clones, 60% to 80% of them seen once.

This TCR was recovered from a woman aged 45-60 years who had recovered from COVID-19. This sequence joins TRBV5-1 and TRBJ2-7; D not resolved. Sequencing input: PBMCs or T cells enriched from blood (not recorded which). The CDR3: CASSLWSGAYEQYF. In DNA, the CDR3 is TGCGCCAGCAGCTTGTGGTCAGGTGCCTACGAGCAGTACTTC. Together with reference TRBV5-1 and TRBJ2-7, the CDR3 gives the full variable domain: KAGVTQTPRYLIKTRGQQVTLSCSPISGHRSVSWYQQTPGQGLQFLFEYFSETQRNKGNFPGRFSGRQFSNSRSEMNVSTLELGDSALYLCASSLWSGAYEQYFGPGTRLTVT.